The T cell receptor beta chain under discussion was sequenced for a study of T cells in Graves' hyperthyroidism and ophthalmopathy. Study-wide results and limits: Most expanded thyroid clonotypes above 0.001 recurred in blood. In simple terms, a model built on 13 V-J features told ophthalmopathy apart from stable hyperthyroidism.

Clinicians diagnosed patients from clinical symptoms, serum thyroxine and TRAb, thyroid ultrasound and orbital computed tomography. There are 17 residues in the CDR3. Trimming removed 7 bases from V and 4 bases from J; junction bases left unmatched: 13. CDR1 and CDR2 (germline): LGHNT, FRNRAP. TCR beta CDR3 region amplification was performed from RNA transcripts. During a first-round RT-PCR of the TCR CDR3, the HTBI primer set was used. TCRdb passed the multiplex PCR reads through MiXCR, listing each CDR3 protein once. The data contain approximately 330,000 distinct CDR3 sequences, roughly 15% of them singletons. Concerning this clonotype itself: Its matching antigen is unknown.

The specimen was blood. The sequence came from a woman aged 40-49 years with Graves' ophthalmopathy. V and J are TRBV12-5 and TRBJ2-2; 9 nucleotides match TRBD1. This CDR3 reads CASAFLTDRGVTGELFF. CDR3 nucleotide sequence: TGTGCTAGTGCCTTCCTGACCGACAGGGGGGTCACCGGGGAGCTGTTTTTT.